This T cell receptor (beta chain) came from a study of blood T cell repertoires in COVID-19. Overall study: Samples came from the United States, Italy and Spain, spanning acute and convalescent COVID-19.

CDR1 SGHDT and CDR2 YYEEEE come from the germline V gene. The CDR3 consists of 12 residues. V was trimmed by 6 bases and J by 14 bases, leaving 18 bases between them. Per the authors' pipeline: Estimates of nucleated cell counts were drawn from the amplification of reference gene primers. Data came from immunoSEQ multiplex PCR; TCRdb stores just in-frame clones and leaves some out. From that table come the V and J calls and clone size; the DNA was used to work out D and trimming. Among roughly 130,000 clones, approximately 80% were seen once, and the ten largest hold approximately 2.9%. This chain uses TRBV5-6 with TRBJ1-5, with a weak D call TRBD1 (5 bases). This clonotype originated in an elderly woman with acute or convalescent COVID-19. The sample was peripheral blood. The CDR3 loop is CASTRRGTEEHF. DNA for the CDR3: TGTGCCAGCACCCGGCGGGGGACCGAGGAGCATTTT.